This T cell receptor (beta chain) was obtained from a study of T cell changes during pregnancy in multiple sclerosis. The repertoire was sequenced with immunoSEQ multiplex PCR; TCRdb's copy has only in-frame clones and lacks some. The sample shows roughly 20,000 clones, 80% to 90% of them seen only once. The CDR3 consists of 11 residues. CDR1 MNHNS and CDR2 SASEGT come from the germline V gene. V was cut by 10 bases and J by 8 bases, with 12 bases left in between. This receptor was identified in a female donor in good health, enrolled as a control in a pregnancy study. The rearrangement links TRBV6-1 to TRBJ2-4, with D tentatively TRBD1 (5 bases). Material: CD8+ T cells from peripheral blood mononuclear cells, obtained in the second trimester of pregnancy. CDR3 nucleotide sequence: TGTGCCACCCTAGGGGCGGACATTCAGTACTTC. This gives the protein CATLGADIQYF.